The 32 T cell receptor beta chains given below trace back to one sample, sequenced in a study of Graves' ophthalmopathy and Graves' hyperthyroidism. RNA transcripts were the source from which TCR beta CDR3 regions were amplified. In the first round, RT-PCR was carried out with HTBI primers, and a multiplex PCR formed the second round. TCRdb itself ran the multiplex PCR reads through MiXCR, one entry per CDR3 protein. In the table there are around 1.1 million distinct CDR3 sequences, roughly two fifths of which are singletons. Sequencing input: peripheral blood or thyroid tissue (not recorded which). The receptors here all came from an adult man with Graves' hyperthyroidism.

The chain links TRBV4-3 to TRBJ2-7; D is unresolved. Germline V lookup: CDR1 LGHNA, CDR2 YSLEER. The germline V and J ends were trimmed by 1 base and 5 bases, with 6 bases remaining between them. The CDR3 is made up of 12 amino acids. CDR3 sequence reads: CASSQGLNEQYF. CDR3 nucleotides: TGCGCCAGCAGCCAAGGTTTAAACGAGCAGTACTTC.

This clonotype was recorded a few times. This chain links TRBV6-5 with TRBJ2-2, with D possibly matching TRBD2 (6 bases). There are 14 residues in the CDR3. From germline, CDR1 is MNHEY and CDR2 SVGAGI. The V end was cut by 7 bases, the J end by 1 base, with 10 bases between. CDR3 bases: TGTGCCAGCAAGGGAGGCCAGAACACCGGGGAGCTGTTTTTT. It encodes CASKGGQNTGELFF.

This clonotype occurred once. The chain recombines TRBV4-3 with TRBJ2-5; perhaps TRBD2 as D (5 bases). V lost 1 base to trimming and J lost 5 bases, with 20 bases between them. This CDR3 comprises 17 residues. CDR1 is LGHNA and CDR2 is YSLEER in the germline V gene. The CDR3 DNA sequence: TGCGCCAGCAGCCAAGCGTGGCCCGGGCCCCAGCGGGAGACCCAGTACTTC. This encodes CASSQAWPGPQRETQYF.

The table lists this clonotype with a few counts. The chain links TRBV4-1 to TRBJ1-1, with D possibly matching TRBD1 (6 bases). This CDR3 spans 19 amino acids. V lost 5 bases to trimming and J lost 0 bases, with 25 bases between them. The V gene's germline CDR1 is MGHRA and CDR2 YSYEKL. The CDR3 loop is CASSDTRGPLAFMNTEAFF. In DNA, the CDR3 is TGCGCCAGCAGCGATACCCGGGGGCCTCTAGCTTTCATGAACACTGAAGCTTTCTTT.

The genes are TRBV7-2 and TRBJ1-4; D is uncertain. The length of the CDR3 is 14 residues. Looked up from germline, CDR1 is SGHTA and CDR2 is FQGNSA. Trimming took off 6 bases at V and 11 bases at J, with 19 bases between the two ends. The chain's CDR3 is CASSPQSGSPKLFF. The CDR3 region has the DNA TGTGCCAGCAGTCCCCAGTCCGGGAGCCCCAAACTGTTTTTT.

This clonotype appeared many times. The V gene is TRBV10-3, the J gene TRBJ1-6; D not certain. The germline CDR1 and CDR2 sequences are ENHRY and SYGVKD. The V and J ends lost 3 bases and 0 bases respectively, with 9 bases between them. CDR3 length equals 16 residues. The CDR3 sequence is CAISDTPSSYNSPLHF. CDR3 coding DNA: TGTGCCATCAGTGACACGCCGAGCTCCTATAATTCACCCCTCCACTTT.

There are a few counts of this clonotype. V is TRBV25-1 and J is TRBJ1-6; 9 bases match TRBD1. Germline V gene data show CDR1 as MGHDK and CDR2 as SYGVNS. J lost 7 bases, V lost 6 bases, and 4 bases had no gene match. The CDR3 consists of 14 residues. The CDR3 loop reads CASRNTGGNSPLHF. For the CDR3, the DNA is TGTGCCAGCAGGAACACAGGGGGCAATTCACCCCTCCACTTT.

CDR3 nucleotides: TGCGCCAGCAGTTCTAGACAGGAGAACACTGAAGCTTTCTTT. This translates into CASSSRQENTEAFF. V gene TRBV4-1 combines with J gene TRBJ1-1; possible D gene TRBD1, 6 bases. This CDR3 has 14 amino acids. The germline V gene encodes CDR1 MGHRA and CDR2 YSYEKL. Trimming took 6 bases from V and 1 from J, leaving 12 bases between them.

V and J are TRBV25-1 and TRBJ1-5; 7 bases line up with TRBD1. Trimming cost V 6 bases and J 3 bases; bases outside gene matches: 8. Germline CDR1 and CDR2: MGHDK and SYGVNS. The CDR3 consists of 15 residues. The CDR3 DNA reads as TGTGCCAGCAGAGGCGGACAGGAGTACAATCAGCCCCAGCATTTT. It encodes CASRGGQEYNQPQHF. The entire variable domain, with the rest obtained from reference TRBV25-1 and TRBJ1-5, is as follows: EADIYQTPRYLVIGTGKKITLECSQTMGHDKMYWYQQDPGMELHLIHYSYGVNSTEKGDLSSESTVSRIRTEHFPLTLESARPSHTSQYLCASRGGQEYNQPQHFGDGTRLSIL.

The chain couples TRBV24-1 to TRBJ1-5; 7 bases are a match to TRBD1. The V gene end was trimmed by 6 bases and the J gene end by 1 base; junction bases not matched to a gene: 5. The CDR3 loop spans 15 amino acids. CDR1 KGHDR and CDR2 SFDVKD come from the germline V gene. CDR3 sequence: CATSRDSFSNQPQHF. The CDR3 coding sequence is TGTGCCACCAGTCGGGACAGCTTCAGCAATCAGCCCCAGCATTTT.

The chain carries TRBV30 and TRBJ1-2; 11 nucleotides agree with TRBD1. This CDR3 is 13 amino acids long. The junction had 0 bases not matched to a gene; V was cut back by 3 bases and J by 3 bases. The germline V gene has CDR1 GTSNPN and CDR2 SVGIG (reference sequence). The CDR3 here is CAWRGQGDYGYTF. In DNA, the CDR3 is TGTGCCTGGAGGGGACAGGGGGACTATGGCTACACCTTC.

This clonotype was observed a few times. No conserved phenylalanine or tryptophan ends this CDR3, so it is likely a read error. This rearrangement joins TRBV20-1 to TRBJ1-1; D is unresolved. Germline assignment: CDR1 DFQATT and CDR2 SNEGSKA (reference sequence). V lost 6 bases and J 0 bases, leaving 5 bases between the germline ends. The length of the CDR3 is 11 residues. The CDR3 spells CSALMNTEAFL. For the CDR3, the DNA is TGCAGTGCGCTTATGAACACTGAAGCTTTCCTT.

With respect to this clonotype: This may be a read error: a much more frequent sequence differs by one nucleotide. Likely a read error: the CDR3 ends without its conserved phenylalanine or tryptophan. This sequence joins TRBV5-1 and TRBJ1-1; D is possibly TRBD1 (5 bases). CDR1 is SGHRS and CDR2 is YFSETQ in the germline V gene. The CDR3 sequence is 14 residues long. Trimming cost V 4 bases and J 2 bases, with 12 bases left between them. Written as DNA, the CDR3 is TGCGCCAGCAGCGCACTGACAGCTAACACTGAAGCTTTCTCT. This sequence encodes CASSALTANTEAFS.

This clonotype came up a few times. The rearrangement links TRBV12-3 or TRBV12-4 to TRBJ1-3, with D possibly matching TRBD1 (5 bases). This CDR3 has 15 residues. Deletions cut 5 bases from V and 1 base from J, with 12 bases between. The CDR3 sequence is CASSAGPISGNTIYF. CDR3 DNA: TGTGCCAGCAGTGCGGGACCTATATCTGGAAACACCATATATTTT.

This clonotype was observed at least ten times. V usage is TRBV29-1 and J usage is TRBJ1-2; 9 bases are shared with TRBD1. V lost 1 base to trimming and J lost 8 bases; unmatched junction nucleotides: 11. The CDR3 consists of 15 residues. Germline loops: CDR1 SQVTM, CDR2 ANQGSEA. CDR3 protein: CSVEGVGTGLQGYTF. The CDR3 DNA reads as TGCAGCGTTGAAGGTGTAGGGACAGGGTTGCAGGGCTACACCTTC.

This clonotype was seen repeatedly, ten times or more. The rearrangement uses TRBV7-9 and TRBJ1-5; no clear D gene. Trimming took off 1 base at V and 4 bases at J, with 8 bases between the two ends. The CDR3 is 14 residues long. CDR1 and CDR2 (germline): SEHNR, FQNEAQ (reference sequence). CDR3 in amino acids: CASSLGAPNQPQHF. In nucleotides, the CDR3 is TGTGCCAGCAGCTTAGGGGCACCAAATCAGCCCCAGCATTTT.

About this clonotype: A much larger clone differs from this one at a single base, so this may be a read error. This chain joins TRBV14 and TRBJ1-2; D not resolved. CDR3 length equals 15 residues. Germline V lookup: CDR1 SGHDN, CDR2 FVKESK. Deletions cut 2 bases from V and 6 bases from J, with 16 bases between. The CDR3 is CASSQPGPQGNGYTF. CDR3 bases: TGTGCCAGCAGCCAACCGGGTCCCCAAGGGAATGGCTACACCTTC.

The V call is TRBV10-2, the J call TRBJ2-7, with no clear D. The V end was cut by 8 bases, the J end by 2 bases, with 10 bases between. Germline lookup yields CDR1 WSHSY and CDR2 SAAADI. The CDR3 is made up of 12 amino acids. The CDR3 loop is CASGPATYEQYF. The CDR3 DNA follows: TGCGCCAGCGGCCCTGCGACCTACGAGCAGTACTTC.

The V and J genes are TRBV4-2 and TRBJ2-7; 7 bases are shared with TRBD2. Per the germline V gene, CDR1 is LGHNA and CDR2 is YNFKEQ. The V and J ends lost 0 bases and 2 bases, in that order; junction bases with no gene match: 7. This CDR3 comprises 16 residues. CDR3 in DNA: TGTGCCAGCAGCCAAGAAAGTCTAGCGGAGACCTACGAGCAGTACTTC. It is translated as CASSQESLAETYEQYF.

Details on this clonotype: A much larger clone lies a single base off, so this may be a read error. The CDR3 reads CAASRARESYEQYF. The CDR3 DNA reads as TGTGCCGCCAGCAGAGCAAGGGAATCCTACGAGCAGTACTTC. This chain links TRBV15 with TRBJ2-7, with unresolved D. This CDR3 is 14 amino acids long. From germline, CDR1 is LNHNV and CDR2 YYDKDF (reference sequence).

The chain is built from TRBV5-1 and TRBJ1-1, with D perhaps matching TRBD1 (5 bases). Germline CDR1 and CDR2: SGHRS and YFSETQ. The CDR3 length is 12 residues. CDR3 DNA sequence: TGCGCTTCGACCGGGACGGCTCCTGAAGCTTTCTTT. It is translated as CASTGTAPEAFF.

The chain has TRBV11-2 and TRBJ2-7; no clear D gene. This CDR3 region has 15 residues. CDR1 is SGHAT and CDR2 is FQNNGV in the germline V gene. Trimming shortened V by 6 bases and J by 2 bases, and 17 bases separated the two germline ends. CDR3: CASSFDPGPTYEQYF. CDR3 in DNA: TGTGCCAGCAGTTTTGACCCGGGCCCTACCTACGAGCAGTACTTC.

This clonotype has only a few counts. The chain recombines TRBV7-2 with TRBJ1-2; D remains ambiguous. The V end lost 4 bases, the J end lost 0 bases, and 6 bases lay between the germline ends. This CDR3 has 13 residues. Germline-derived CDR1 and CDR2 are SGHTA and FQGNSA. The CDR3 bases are TGTGCCAGCAGCTACTGGACTAACTATGGCTACACCTTC. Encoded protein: CASSYWTNYGYTF.

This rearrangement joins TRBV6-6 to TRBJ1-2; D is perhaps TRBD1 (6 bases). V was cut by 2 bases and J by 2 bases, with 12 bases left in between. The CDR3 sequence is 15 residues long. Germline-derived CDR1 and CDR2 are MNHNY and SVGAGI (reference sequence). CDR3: CASSYHREVNYGYTF. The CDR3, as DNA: TGTGCCAGCAGTTACCACAGGGAGGTCAACTATGGCTACACCTTC.

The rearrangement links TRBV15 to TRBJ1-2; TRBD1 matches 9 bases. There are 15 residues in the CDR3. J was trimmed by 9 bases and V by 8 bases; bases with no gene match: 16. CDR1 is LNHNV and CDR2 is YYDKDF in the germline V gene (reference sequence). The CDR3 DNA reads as TGTGCCACCGAGAGGGACAGGGATGCCTACTGGAGCTACACCTTC. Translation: CATERDRDAYWSYTF.

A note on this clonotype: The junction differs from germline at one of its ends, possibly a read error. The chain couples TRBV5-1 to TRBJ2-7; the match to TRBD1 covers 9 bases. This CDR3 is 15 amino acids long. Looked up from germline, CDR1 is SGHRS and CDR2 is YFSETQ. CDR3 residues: CASSPPGTGFYEQYF. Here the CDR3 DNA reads TGTGCCAGCAGCCCGCCCGGGACAGGGTTTTACGAGCAGTACTTC.

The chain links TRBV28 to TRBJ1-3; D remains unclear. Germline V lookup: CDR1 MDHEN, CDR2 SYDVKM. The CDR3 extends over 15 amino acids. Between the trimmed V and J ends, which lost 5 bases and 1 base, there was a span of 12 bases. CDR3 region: CASSPQLWSGNTIYF. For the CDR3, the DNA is TGTGCCAGCAGTCCCCAATTGTGGTCTGGAAACACCATATATTTT.

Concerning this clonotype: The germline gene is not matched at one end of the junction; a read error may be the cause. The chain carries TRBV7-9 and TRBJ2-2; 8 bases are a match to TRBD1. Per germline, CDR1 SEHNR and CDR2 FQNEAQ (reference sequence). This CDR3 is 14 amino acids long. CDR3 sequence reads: CASSQDPTGDELFF. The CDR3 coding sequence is TGCGCCAGCAGCCAAGATCCGACAGGGGATGAGCTGTTTTTT.

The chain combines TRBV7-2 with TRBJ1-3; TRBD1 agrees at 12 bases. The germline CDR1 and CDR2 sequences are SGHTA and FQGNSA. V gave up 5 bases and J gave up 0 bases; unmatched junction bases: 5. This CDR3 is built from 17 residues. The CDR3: CASSVGTGGFSGNTIYF. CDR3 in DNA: TGTGCCAGCAGCGTTGGGACAGGGGGCTTCTCTGGAAACACCATATATTTT.

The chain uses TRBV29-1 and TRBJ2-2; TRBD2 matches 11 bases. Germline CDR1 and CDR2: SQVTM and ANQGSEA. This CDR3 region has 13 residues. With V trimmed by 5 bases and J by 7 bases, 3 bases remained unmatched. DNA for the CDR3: TGCAGCGTTACTAGCGGGGGAAGCGGGGAGCTGTTTTTT. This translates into CSVTSGGSGELFF.

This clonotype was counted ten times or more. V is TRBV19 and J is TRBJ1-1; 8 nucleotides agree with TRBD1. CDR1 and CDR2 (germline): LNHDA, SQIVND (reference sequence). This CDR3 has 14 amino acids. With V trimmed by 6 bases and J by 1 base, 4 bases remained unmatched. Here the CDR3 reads CASRPGQENTEAFF. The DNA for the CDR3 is TGTGCCAGTAGACCGGGACAGGAGAACACTGAAGCTTTCTTT.

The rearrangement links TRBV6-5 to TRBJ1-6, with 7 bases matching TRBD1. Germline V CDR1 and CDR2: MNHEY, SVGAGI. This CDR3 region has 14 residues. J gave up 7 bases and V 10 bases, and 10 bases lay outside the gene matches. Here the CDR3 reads CATQGEGLNSPLHF. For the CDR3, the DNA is TGTGCCACCCAGGGGGAGGGCTTAAATTCACCCCTCCACTTT.